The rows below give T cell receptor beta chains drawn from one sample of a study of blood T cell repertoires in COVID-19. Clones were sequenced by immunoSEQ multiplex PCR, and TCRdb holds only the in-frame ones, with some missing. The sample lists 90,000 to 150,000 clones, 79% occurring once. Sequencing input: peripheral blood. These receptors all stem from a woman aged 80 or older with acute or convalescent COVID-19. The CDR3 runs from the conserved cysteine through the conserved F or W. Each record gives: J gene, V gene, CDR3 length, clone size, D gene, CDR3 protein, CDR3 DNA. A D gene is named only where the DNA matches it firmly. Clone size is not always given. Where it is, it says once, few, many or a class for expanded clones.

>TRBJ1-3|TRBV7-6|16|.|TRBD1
CASSLAGTASGNTIYF
TGTGCCAGCAGCTTAGCGGGGACAGCCTCTGGAAACACCATATATTTT
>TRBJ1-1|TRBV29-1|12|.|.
CSVVRGSTEAFF
TGCAGCGTTGTACGGGGTAGCACTGAAGCTTTCTTT
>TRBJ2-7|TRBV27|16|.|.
CASSWTGLLSSYEQYF
TGTGCCAGCAGTTGGACTGGACTTCTCAGCTCCTACGAGCAGTACTTC
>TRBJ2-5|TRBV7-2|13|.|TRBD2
CASSGRAGETQYF
TGTGCCAGTAGCGGGAGGGCCGGGGAGACCCAGTACTTC
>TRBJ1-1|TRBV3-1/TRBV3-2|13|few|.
CASSQGWTVEAFF
TGTGCCAGCAGCCAAGGGTGGACAGTTGAAGCTTTCTTT
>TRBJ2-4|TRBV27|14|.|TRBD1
CASSIDRGRDIQYF
TGTGCCAGCAGTATCGACAGGGGGAGGGACATTCAGTACTTC
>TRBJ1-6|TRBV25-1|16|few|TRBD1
CASSEWGQGDNSPLHF
TGTGCCAGCAGTGAGTGGGGACAGGGAGATAATTCACCCCTCCACTTT
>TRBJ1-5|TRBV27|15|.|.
CASSSGTLEDQPQHF
TGTGCCAGCAGCTCCGGGACACTTGAGGATCAGCCCCAGCATTTT
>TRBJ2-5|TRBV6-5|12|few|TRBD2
CAISGREETQYF
TGTGCCATTTCCGGGAGGGAAGAGACCCAGTACTTC
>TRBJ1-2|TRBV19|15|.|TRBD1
CASSILTGGDYGYTF
TGTGCCAGTAGTATTCTGACAGGGGGTGACTATGGCTACACCTTC
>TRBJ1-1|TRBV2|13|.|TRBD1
CASSLGQGAEAFF
TGTGCCAGCAGTCTCGGACAGGGGGCTGAAGCTTTCTTT
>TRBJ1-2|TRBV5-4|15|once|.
CASSLGASPDYGYTF
TGTGCCAGCAGCTTGGGGGCCAGTCCTGACTATGGCTACACCTTC
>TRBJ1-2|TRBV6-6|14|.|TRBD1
CASSPTGGINGYTF
TGTGCCAGCAGCCCGACAGGGGGAATAAATGGCTACACCTTC
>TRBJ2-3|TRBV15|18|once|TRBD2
CATSRDLLRTSSTDTQYF
TGTGCCACCAGCAGAGATCTGCTACGGACTAGCTCCACAGATACGCAGTATTTT
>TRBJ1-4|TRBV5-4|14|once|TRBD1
CASSLTGGVEKLFF
TGTGCCAGCAGCTTAACAGGGGGCGTTGAAAAACTGTTTTTT
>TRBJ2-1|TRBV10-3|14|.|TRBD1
CAIRSNTGGYEQFF
TGTGCCATCAGGAGTAATACAGGGGGCTATGAGCAGTTCTTC
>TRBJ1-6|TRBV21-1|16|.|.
CASSMLRTNHHSPLHF
TGTGCCAGCAGCATGCTCCGTACAAACCACCATTCACCCCTCCACTTT
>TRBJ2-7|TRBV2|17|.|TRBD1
CASSGLFGQGALYEQYF
TGTGCCAGCAGTGGCCTTTTTGGACAGGGGGCCCTCTACGAGCAGTACTTC
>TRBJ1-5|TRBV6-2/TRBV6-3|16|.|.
CASSYSVGQGNQPQHF
TGTGCCAGCAGTTACTCGGTCGGGCAGGGGAATCAGCCCCAGCATTTT
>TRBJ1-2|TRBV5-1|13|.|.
CASSLGTENGYTF
TGCGCCAGCAGCTTGGGCACGGAGAATGGCTACACCTTC
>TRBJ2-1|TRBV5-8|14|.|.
CASSLVGGYNEQFF
TGTGCCAGCAGCTTGGTAGGCGGATACAATGAGCAGTTCTTC
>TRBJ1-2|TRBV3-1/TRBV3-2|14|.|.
CASSATIEVGGYTF
TGTGCCAGCAGCGCTACTATAGAGGTGGGTGGCTACACCTTC
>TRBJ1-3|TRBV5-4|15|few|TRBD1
CASSPGTGGGNTIYF
TGTGCCAGCAGCCCCGGGACAGGGGGTGGCAACACCATATATTTT
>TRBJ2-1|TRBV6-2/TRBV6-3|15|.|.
CASSYSGGPYLQQFF
TGTGCCAGCAGTTACTCGGGGGGGCCCTACCTTCAGCAGTTCTTC
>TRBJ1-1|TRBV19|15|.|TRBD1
CASSLAGGGDTEAFF
TGTGCCAGTAGCCTAGCAGGGGGTGGGGACACTGAAGCTTTCTTT
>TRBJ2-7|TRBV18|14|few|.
CASSPQTVGYEQYF
TGTGCCAGCTCACCACAGACAGTAGGGTACGAGCAGTACTTC
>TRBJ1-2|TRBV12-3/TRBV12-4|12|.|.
CASRGTSTSYTF
TGTGCCAGCAGGGGGACATCTACTAGCTACACCTTC
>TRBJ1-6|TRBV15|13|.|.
CATSRAYEETLHF
TGTGCCACCAGCAGAGCCTATGAGGAGACCCTCCACTTT
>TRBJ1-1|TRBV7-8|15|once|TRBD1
CASSLGGQGVTEAFF
TGTGCCAGCAGCTTAGGCGGACAGGGAGTCACTGAAGCTTTCTTT
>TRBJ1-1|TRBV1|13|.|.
CTSSPGQYTEAFF
TGCACCAGCAGCCCGGGACAGTACACTGAAGCTTTCTTT
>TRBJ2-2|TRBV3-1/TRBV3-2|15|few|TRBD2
CASSQGAGLTGELFF
TGTGCCAGCAGCCAAGGAGCGGGACTCACCGGGGAGCTGTTTTTT
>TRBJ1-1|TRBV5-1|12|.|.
CASSPGQYEAFF
TGCGCCAGCAGCCCAGGACAATATGAGGCTTTCTTT
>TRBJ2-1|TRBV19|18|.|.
CASSMGAGNAIRRNEQFF
TGTGCCAGTAGTATGGGGGCAGGGAACGCCATCCGCCGCAATGAGCAGTTCTTC
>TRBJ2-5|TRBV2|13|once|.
CASSWDTQETQYF
TGTGCCAGCAGTTGGGACACCCAAGAGACCCAGTACTTC
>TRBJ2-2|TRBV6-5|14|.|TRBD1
CASRRTGGTGELFF
TGTGCCAGCAGACGGACAGGGGGGACCGGGGAGCTGTTTTTT
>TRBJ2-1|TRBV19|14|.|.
CASSKQGTYNEQFF
TGTGCCAGTAGTAAACAGGGTACTTACAATGAGCAGTTCTTC
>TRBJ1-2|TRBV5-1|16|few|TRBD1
CASRTGTGGRSYGYTF
TGCGCCAGCAGGACCGGGACAGGGGGCCGGAGCTATGGCTACACCTTC
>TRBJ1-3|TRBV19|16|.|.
CASSIVAANSGNTIYF
TGTGCCAGTAGTATAGTGGCGGCCAACTCTGGAAACACCATATATTTT
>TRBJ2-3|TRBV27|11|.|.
CASSVSDTQYF
TGTGCCAGCAGTGTCTCAGATACGCAGTATTTT
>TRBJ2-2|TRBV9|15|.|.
CASSVVSGNTGELFF
TGTGCCAGCAGCGTAGTTAGCGGGAACACCGGGGAGCTGTTTTTT
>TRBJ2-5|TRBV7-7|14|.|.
CASSLGAVQETQYF
TGTGCTAGCAGCTTAGGAGCGGTACAAGAGACCCAGTACTTC